Presented here are 18 T cell receptor beta chains from one specimen sequenced in a study of T cell clonality in common variable immunodeficiency. Study conclusions and caveats: Common variable immunodeficiency TCR beta sequences reportedly had fewer deletions and N-nucleotide insertions.

These receptors are not linked to any known antigen. Only in-frame clones appear in the TCRdb table, and some are missing; sequencing was by immunoSEQ multiplex PCR. The profile covers more than 25,000 clones, none occurring a single time. What was sequenced was peripheral blood mononuclear cells. The receptors here all came from a human donor with common variable immunodeficiency.

This clone has at least ten counts. The sequence runs out 3 residues before the end of the CDR3; the remainder is reconstructed from the germline J gene. J is TRBJ2-1 and V is TRBV18, with D possibly TRBD2 on 6 matching bases. Germline V gene lookup returns CDR1 KGHSH and CDR2 LQKENI. V was cut by 2 bases and J by 9 bases, with 17 bases left in between. The CDR3 covers 15 residues. CDR3 DNA, as far as it was read: TGTGCCAGCTCACCAACCGTCCGGGGGAGCGGTGAG. As protein: CASSPTVRGSGE. The entire CDR3 protein is CASSPTVRGSGEQFF.

This clone appeared many times. The observed sequence ends 3 residues before the CDR3 terminus, with the missing tail filled in from the germline J gene. The chain has TRBV20-1 and TRBJ2-1; the D is unclear. The CDR3 consists of 12 residues. Per germline, CDR1 DFQATT and CDR2 SNEGSKA (reference sequence). The V end was cut by 6 bases, the J end by 4 bases, with 10 bases between. The CDR3 sequence: CSAVPRYNEQFF. The CDR3 bases that were read are TGCAGTGCCGTCCCGAGGTACAATGAG.

This clone showed up many times. The read terminates 3 residues before the CDR3 end, so the remaining end is supplied by the germline J gene. The chain joins TRBV20-1 to TRBJ2-7; 15 nucleotides agree with TRBD2. Germline CDR1 DFQATT, CDR2 SNEGSKA (reference sequence). The CDR3 consists of 16 residues. V dropped 4 bases and J dropped 2; count of bases not matched to a gene: 6. The CDR3 reads CSATGTSGRTTYEQYF. The part of the CDR3 DNA that was read is TGCAGTGCTACCGGGACTAGCGGGAGGACTACCTACGAG.

Concerning this clone itself: The CDR3 extends 3 residues past the end of the read, so its final part is completed from the germline J gene. The chain combines TRBV2 with TRBJ2-1, with D perhaps TRBD2 (5 bases). Germline V gene sequence: CDR1 SNHLY, CDR2 FYNNEI. V lost 3 bases to trimming and J lost 4 bases, with 13 bases between them. The CDR3 loop spans 15 amino acids. The CDR3 bases that were read are TGTGCCAGCAGTGATCCTAGCCAATCGTACAATGAG. It encodes CASSDPSQSYNE. The full CDR3 reads CASSDPSQSYNEQFF.

In this sample, this clone turned up many times. The read terminates 3 residues before the CDR3 end, so the remaining end is supplied by the germline J gene. The chain links TRBV20-1 to TRBJ1-5; the D is unclear. V was cut by 0 bases and J by 9 bases, with 15 bases left in between. The length of the CDR3 is 14 residues. Germline V CDR1 and CDR2: DFQATT, SNEGSKA (reference sequence). CDR3 sequence reads: CSARDSQVHVPQHF. The covered CDR3 bases are TGCAGTGCTAGAGATTCGCAGGTCCATGTGCCC.

Remarks on this clone: The sequence runs out 3 residues before the end of the CDR3; the remainder is reconstructed from the germline J gene. The chain joins TRBV6-1 to TRBJ1-2; 9 bases agree with TRBD1. Per the germline V gene, CDR1 is MNHNS and CDR2 is SASEGT. This CDR3 has 16 residues. Trimming removed 2 bases from V and 4 bases from J; junction bases left unmatched: 8. The part of the CDR3 DNA that was read is TGTGCCAGCAGTGAAAAGGTGACAGGGGGAGTCTATGGC. This gives the protein CASSEKVTGGVYG. The whole CDR3 protein is CASSEKVTGGVYGYTF.

This clone has at least ten counts. The read halts 3 residues ahead of the CDR3 end, with the missing end drawn from the germline J gene. This sequence joins TRBV18 and TRBJ2-2; the D gene is possibly TRBD1 (6 bases). The CDR3 spans 14 residues. V was cut by 2 bases and J by 5 bases, with 9 bases left in between. Looked up from germline, CDR1 is KGHSH and CDR2 is LQKENI. CDR3 protein: CASSPGQGTGELFF. The CDR3 DNA, read in part, is TGTGCCAGCTCACCAGGGCAGGGGACCGGGGAG.

In the case of this clone: Sequencing ends 3 residues short of the CDR3 end; the germline J gene provides the rest. This chain connects TRBV5-1 to TRBJ2-7; 9 bases are shared with TRBD2. The CDR3 length is 14 residues. Germline CDR1 is SGHRS and CDR2 is YFSETQ. V shed 8 bases, J shed 2 bases, and the junction held 8 bases outside the gene matches. The CDR3 bases that were read are TGCGCCAGTTCTAGCGGGGAGACCCCCTACGAG. It translates to CASSSGETPYE. The full CDR3 sequence reads CASSSGETPYEQYF. The full variable domain, in which reference TRBV5-1 and TRBJ2-7 provide the parts outside the CDR3, is KAGVTQTPRYLIKTRGQQVTLSCSPISGHRSVSWYQQTPGQGLQFLFEYFSETQRNKGNFPGRFSGRQFSNSRSEMNVSTLELGDSALYLCASSSGETPYEQYFGPGTRLTVT.

This clone was recorded at least ten times. The read stops 3 residues short of the end of the CDR3; the missing end is completed from the germline J gene. The chain employs TRBV2 and TRBJ1-1; TRBD1 matches 9 bases. Germline V gene data show CDR1 as SNHLY and CDR2 as FYNNEI. The CDR3 covers 13 residues. Trimming at V came to 7 bases and at J to 3 bases, leaving 3 bases not matched to a gene. This chain's CDR3 is CASTGQGYTEAFF. The DNA read from the CDR3 is TGTGCCAGCACGGGACAGGGATACACTGAA. The variable domain in full, with the rest retrieved from reference TRBV2 and TRBJ1-1, is EPEVTQTPSHQVTQMGQEVILRCVPISNHLYFYWYRQILGQKVEFLVSFYNNEISEKSEIFDDQFSVERPDGSNFTLKIRSTKLEDSAMYFCASTGQGYTEAFFGQGTRLTVV.

This clone was detected a few times. The CDR3 goes on 3 residues after the read ends, and that part is filled in from the germline J gene. The rearrangement uses TRBV7-2 and TRBJ1-1; no definite D call. This CDR3 is 13 amino acids long. Per germline, CDR1 SGHTA and CDR2 FQGNSA. Here the CDR3 reads CASSLESGRAAFF. The CDR3 bases that were read are TGTGCCAGCAGCTTAGAGTCGGGGAGGGCA.

This clone was observed a handful of times. CDR3 loop: CSLDRVETQYF. The CDR3 bases that were read are TGCAGTCTAGACAGGGTAGAGACC. The chain combines TRBV20-1 with TRBJ2-5, with 7 bases lining up with TRBD1. The read ends 3 residues before the CDR3 terminus; that terminus is restored from the germline J gene. The CDR3 loop spans 11 amino acids. The junction had 4 bases not matched to a gene; V was cut back by 8 bases and J by 4 bases. CDR1 DFQATT and CDR2 SNEGSKA come from the germline V gene (reference sequence).

This clone has a count of ten or more. Read coverage stops 3 residues before the CDR3 terminus; the germline J gene supplies the remainder. The chain combines TRBV5-6 with TRBJ1-5; possible D gene TRBD1, 6 bases. This CDR3 region has 15 residues. Trimming took 6 bases from V and 8 from J, leaving 21 bases between them. CDR1 and CDR2 from the germline V gene are SGHDT and YYEEEE. The CDR3 region is CASTRGGHLWEPQHF. CDR3 DNA, as far as it was read: TGTGCCAGCACCCGGGGGGGACACCTTTGGGAGCCC.

A few counts support this clone. Read coverage stops 3 residues before the CDR3 terminus; the germline J gene supplies the remainder. The V gene is TRBV2, the J gene TRBJ2-5, with no clear D. CDR1 and CDR2 (germline): SNHLY, FYNNEI. Trimming removed 5 bases from V and 5 bases from J, with 12 bases in between. CDR3 length equals 13 residues. The CDR3: CASSTGLRETQYF. The covered CDR3 bases are TGTGCCAGCAGTACCGGTCTGCGGGAGACC.

Details on this clone: Coverage ceases 3 residues before the CDR3 finishes, and the germline J gene fills in the end. The V and J genes are TRBV18 and TRBJ2-4; possibly TRBD1 for D (6 bases). Germline V gene data show CDR1 as KGHSH and CDR2 as LQKENI. CDR3 size: 13 residues. Trimming took off 3 bases at V and 3 bases at J, with 6 bases between the two ends. The covered CDR3 bases are TGTGCCAGCTCACCGGACAGCAAAAACATT. Protein sequence: CASSPDSKNI. The whole CDR3 region reads CASSPDSKNIQYF.

For this clone: The read halts 3 residues ahead of the CDR3 end, with the missing end drawn from the germline J gene. V is TRBV18 and J is TRBJ2-3; 9 bases fit TRBD1. CDR1 and CDR2 from the germline V gene are KGHSH and LQKENI. The junction had 8 bases not matched to a gene; V was cut back by 1 base and J by 3 bases. The CDR3 sequence is 17 residues long. CDR3 sequence reads: CASSPLPGTGKTDTQYF. CDR3 DNA (partial): TGTGCCAGCTCACCACTCCCCGGGACAGGGAAGACAGATACG.

This clone was seen only a few times. The read ends 3 residues shy of where the CDR3 ends; the end is completed using the germline J gene. This chain joins TRBV5-1 and TRBJ2-1, with D possibly matching TRBD2 (5 bases). The CDR3 contains 17 residues. Trimming stripped 4 bases from V and 4 bases from J, with 21 bases between. Germline lookup yields CDR1 SGHRS and CDR2 YFSETQ. This CDR3 reads CASSAALRDYTYNEQFF. The sequenced CDR3 bases are TGCGCCAGCAGCGCAGCCCTAAGAGACTATACTTACAATGAG.

This clone was detected only a few times. The CDR3 is cut off 3 residues early in the read; its end comes from the germline J gene. The V and J genes are TRBV18 and TRBJ2-7; the match to TRBD1 covers 7 bases. CDR1 and CDR2 (germline): KGHSH, LQKENI. The J segment lost 4 bases and the V segment lost 3 bases, leaving 9 bases of the junction unmatched. The length of the CDR3 is 15 residues. CDR3 loop: CASSPRQGPLYEQYF. Incomplete CDR3 DNA: TGTGCCAGCTCACCGAGACAGGGCCCCCTTTACGAG.

This clone was found many times. Read data end 3 residues before the CDR3 end; the end is taken from the germline J gene. V gene TRBV30 combines with J gene TRBJ2-1; 10 bases are a match to TRBD1. Germline CDR1 GTSNPN, CDR2 SVGIG (reference sequence). V shed 6 bases, J shed 2 bases, and the junction held 10 bases outside the gene matches. The CDR3 consists of 16 residues. Incomplete CDR3 DNA: TGTGCCTGCGCACCCCTCGGGACAGGGGCCTACAATGAG. Residues: CACAPLGTGAYNE. Given in full, the CDR3 is CACAPLGTGAYNEQFF.